Listed here is a single TCR beta chain. The method was immunoSEQ multiplex PCR; TCRdb's version includes in-frame clones alone and lacks a portion of them. The data hold tens of thousands of clones, with roughly 98% observed a single time. This sample is drawn from a study of technical replicates of blood from a few donors. CDR3 length equals 16 residues. From germline, CDR1 is SGHTA and CDR2 FQGNSA. Trimming removed 4 bases from V and 4 bases from J, with 17 bases in between. V gene TRBV7-2 combines with J gene TRBJ1-5, with D perhaps TRBD1 (6 bases). This receptor was obtained from a human donor in good health. Sequences were obtained from T cells isolated from PBMCs. CDR3 in amino acids: CASSSTGTLLNQPQHF. CDR3 nucleotides: TGTGCCAGCAGCTCAACCGGGACACTATTAAATCAGCCCCAGCATTTT.